The clone carrying this T cell receptor beta chain was observed a handful of times. Its cognate antigen is unknown. V lost 8 bases, J lost 6 bases, and 10 bases stayed unmatched. The CDR3 covers 15 residues. Germline V gene lookup returns CDR1 SGHTA and CDR2 FQGTGA. These data are taken from a study of T-cell memory formation after mild COVID-19. General study findings and limits: Clonal second-wave expansions that peaked on day 37 had unconfirmed SARS-CoV-2 specificity. Pre-infection memory contained some responding clones, which suggested that cross-reactive memory had joined.

Libraries for TCRalpha and TCRbeta carried sample barcodes and unique molecular identifiers via 5'RACE. TCRdb used MiXCR to reprocess the 5' RACE reads, holding one entry per CDR3 protein. The sample has roughly 250,000 distinct CDR3 sequences, about 17% seen once. Sequencing was performed on PBMCs or a T cell subset sorted from them (not recorded which). The chain couples TRBV7-3 to TRBJ2-1; the match to TRBD2 covers 10 bases. This clonotype originated in a man between 18 and 35 years old who had mild COVID-19 (a few samples of this study predate the infection). Cell type and time point are not known. This CDR3 is CASSWGTSVVNEQFF. CDR3 nucleotides: TGTGCCAGCTCTTGGGGGACTAGCGTCGTCAATGAGCAGTTCTTC. Based on the CDR3 plus reference TRBV7-3 and TRBJ2-1, the full variable domain is GAGVSQTPSNKVTEKGKYVELRCDPISGHTALYWYRQSLGQGPEFLIYFQGTGAADDSGLPNDRFFAVRPEGSVSTLKIQRTERGDSAVYLCASSWGTSVVNEQFFGPGTRLTVL.